This T cell receptor beta chain appears in the sequencing data of a study of Graves' ophthalmopathy and Graves' hyperthyroidism. Amplifying from RNA transcripts, the study obtained TCR beta CDR3 regions. Following a first-round RT-PCR that used HTBI primers, a second-round multiplex PCR was carried out. TCRdb re-analysed the multiplex PCR reads in MiXCR, keeping a single row per CDR3 protein. The data hold hundreds of thousands of distinct CDR3 sequences, with more than 40% observed a single time. The CDR3 extends over 12 amino acids. The V gene's germline CDR1 is SQVTM and CDR2 ANQGSEA. The V end lost 8 bases, the J end lost 5 bases, and 15 bases lay between the germline ends.

This clonotype was obtained from an adult man with Graves' ophthalmopathy. The chain links TRBV29-1 to TRBJ2-5; D is undetermined. Sequenced input: peripheral blood. The CDR3 nucleotides are TGCAGCAGCCAAGACACGGTGGAGACCCAGTACTTC. Amino acid sequence: CSSQDTVETQYF.